The rows below give T cell receptor beta chains drawn from one sample of a study of T-cell memory formation after mild COVID-19. TCRdb used MiXCR to reprocess the 5' RACE reads, holding one entry per CDR3 protein. The data contain hundreds of thousands of distinct CDR3 sequences, roughly 17% of them seen just once; the ten biggest clones take up less than 10%. Specimen: PBMCs or a T cell subset sorted from them (not recorded which). Receptor source: an adult woman who had mild COVID-19 (a few samples of this study predate the infection). Cell type and time point are not known. Each CDR3 is given with its conserved first and last residue. The order of the fields is clone size, D gene, J gene, V gene, CDR3 protein, CDR3 DNA. The D gene is left open where the match is weak. Size values are once, few and many counts, or a class for expanded clones, and some rows have none.

clone size: -
D gene: TRBD1
J gene: TRBJ2-7
V gene: TRBV7-3
CDR3 protein: CASSRGGTGDYEQYF
CDR3 DNA: TGTGCCAGCAGCCGGGGGGGGACAGGGGACTACGAGCAGTACTTC

clone size: few
D gene: -
J gene: TRBJ1-1
V gene: TRBV5-1
CDR3 protein: CASSLDLIAGLNTEAFF
CDR3 DNA: TGCGCCAGCAGCTTGGATCTCATTGCGGGCCTGAACACTGAAGCTTTCTTT

clone size: -
D gene: -
J gene: TRBJ2-7
V gene: TRBV7-8
CDR3 protein: CASSLVMGGGTYEQYF
CDR3 DNA: TGTGCCAGCAGCCTCGTCATGGGCGGCGGGACATACGAGCAGTACTTC

clone size: few
D gene: -
J gene: TRBJ2-5
V gene: TRBV4-3
CDR3 protein: CASSNLGGAAAGETQYF
CDR3 DNA: TGCGCCAGCAGCAACCTCGGTGGCGCGGCGGCAGGGGAGACCCAGTACTTC

clone size: -
D gene: -
J gene: TRBJ1-1
V gene: TRBV2
CDR3 protein: CASSASGNLGEAFF
CDR3 DNA: TGTGCCAGCAGTGCGTCAGGGAATCTTGGTGAAGCTTTCTTT

clone size: once
D gene: -
J gene: TRBJ1-2
V gene: TRBV16
CDR3 protein: CASSHASTNYGYTF
CDR3 DNA: TGTGCCAGCAGCCATGCCAGTACGAACTATGGCTACACCTTC

clone size: -
D gene: TRBD1
J gene: TRBJ1-2
V gene: TRBV5-1
CDR3 protein: CASSLQQGAPYGYTF
CDR3 DNA: TGCGCCAGCAGCTTGCAACAGGGGGCCCCCTATGGCTACACCTTC

clone size: -
D gene: -
J gene: TRBJ2-3
V gene: TRBV27
CDR3 protein: CASSSAGRVDTQYF
CDR3 DNA: TGTGCCAGCAGTTCGGCGGGCCGGGTAGATACGCAGTATTTT

clone size: -
D gene: TRBD1
J gene: TRBJ1-4
V gene: TRBV4-1
CDR3 protein: CASSQSPQGAKEKLFF
CDR3 DNA: TGCGCCAGCAGCCAAAGCCCACAGGGGGCGAAGGAAAAACTGTTTTTT

clone size: -
D gene: -
J gene: TRBJ1-5
V gene: TRBV12-3/TRBV12-4
CDR3 protein: CASSFDFIPNQPQHF
CDR3 DNA: TGTGCCAGCAGTTTCGATTTCATACCCAATCAGCCCCAGCATTTT

clone size: -
D gene: -
J gene: TRBJ2-7
V gene: TRBV6-1
CDR3 protein: CASRPPDRTEQYF
CDR3 DNA: TGTGCCAGCAGGCCTCCCGACAGAACGGAGCAGTACTTC